Listed here are 6 T cell receptor beta chains from one sample, sequenced in a study of blood T cell repertoires in COVID-19. Profiling relied on immunoSEQ multiplex PCR, and the TCRdb table lists in-frame clones only, not all of them. The sample records about 90,000 clones, 75% to 90% being singletons. Material: peripheral blood. These receptors came from a woman aged 70 to 79 with acute or convalescent COVID-19.

CDR3 sequence reads: CASSFSVNTEAFF. Written as DNA, the CDR3 is TGTGCCAGCAGTTTTAGCGTCAACACTGAAGCTTTCTTT. This sequence joins TRBV12-3 or TRBV12-4 and TRBJ1-1; D unresolved. Trimming left V 3 bases short and J 2 bases short, with 7 bases between. This CDR3 region has 13 residues.

V usage is TRBV20-1 and J usage is TRBJ2-3, with D hard to call. V lost 6 bases and J lost 2, with 3 bases in between. There are 10 residues in the CDR3. Germline CDR1 reads DFQATT; CDR2 reads SNEGSKA (reference sequence). CDR3 sequence (DNA): TGCAGTGCCTACACAGATACGCAGTATTTT. Translation gives CSAYTDTQYF.

The chain uses TRBV6-6 and TRBJ2-7, with 9 bases identical to TRBD1. After removal of 2 bases from V and 2 bases from J, the junction contained 4 bases not matched to a gene. The CDR3 is made up of 15 amino acids. Per germline, CDR1 MNHNY and CDR2 SVGAGI (reference sequence). The CDR3 loop reads CASSYQQGAAYEQYF. In DNA form, the CDR3 reads TGTGCCAGCAGTTACCAACAGGGGGCTGCCTACGAGCAGTACTTC.

This chain connects TRBV30 to TRBJ1-2; 10 nucleotides match TRBD1. This CDR3 spans 13 amino acids. J gave up 3 bases and V 3 bases, and 1 base lay outside the gene matches. The V gene's germline CDR1 is GTSNPN and CDR2 SVGIG (reference sequence). This chain's CDR3 is CAWRGTGDYGYTF. The CDR3 bases are TGTGCCTGGAGGGGGACAGGGGACTATGGCTACACCTTC.

This chain links TRBV5-4 with TRBJ1-1; no definite D call. This CDR3 spans 12 amino acids. Germline CDR1 SGHNT, CDR2 YYREEE (reference sequence). Trimming shortened V by 4 bases and J by 0 bases, and 4 bases separated the two germline ends. Written as DNA, the CDR3 is TGTGCCAGCAGCGCAGTGAACACTGAAGCTTTCTTT. It yields the protein CASSAVNTEAFF.

The count of this clone is one. The rearrangement joins TRBV3-1 (or the pseudogene TRBV3-2) to TRBJ2-1, with TRBD2 identical over 8 bases. Germline assignment: CDR1 LGHDT and CDR2 YNNKEL (reference sequence). Trimming took 5 bases from V and 10 from J; bases not matched to a gene: 4. The CDR3 extends over 12 amino acids. DNA of the CDR3: TGTGCCAGCAGCTCGCAGCGGGGGGAGCAGTTCTTC. Amino acids: CASSSQRGEQFF.